Listed below are T cell receptor beta chains from one sample, sequenced in a study of blood T cell repertoires in COVID-19. TCRdb keeps only in-frame clones here, not all; method: immunoSEQ multiplex PCR. The sample lists under 250,000 clones, 88% occurring once. The source material was peripheral blood. The source of these receptors is a woman between 55 and 75 years old with acute or convalescent COVID-19. The CDR3 runs from the conserved cysteine through the conserved F or W. The D gene is left open where the match is weak. The size field is filled for only some rows; it gives once, few, many or a size class.

D	J	size	V	CDR3	DNA
TRBD1	TRBJ2-4	.	TRBV18	CASSLTAGTGSYIQYF	TGTGCCAGCTCACTCACTGCCGGGACAGGGTCGTACATTCAGTACTTC
.	TRBJ1-5	.	TRBV19	CASSTKGVSSNQPQHF	TGTGCCAGTAGTACCAAAGGGGTGTCTAGCAATCAGCCCCAGCATTTT
.	TRBJ1-1	.	TRBV30	CAWEIRVNTEAFF	TGTGCCTGGGAAATACGGGTGAACACTGAAGCTTTCTTT
TRBD1	TRBJ1-2	.	TRBV13	CASSLGDRVSGGYTF	TGTGCCAGCAGCTTAGGGGACAGGGTTTCGGGCGGCTACACCTTC
.	TRBJ1-1	.	TRBV27	CASSFRRGGTEAFF	TGTGCCAGCAGTTTTCGCCGAGGTGGCACTGAAGCTTTCTTT
.	TRBJ1-6	.	TRBV14	CASSQIPGVTNSPLHF	TGTGCCAGCAGCCAAATTCCAGGGGTGACTAATTCACCCCTCCACTTT
.	TRBJ2-1	once	TRBV7-2	CASRSPVPSAYNEQFF	TGTGCCAGCAGGTCCCCGGTCCCTAGCGCCTACAATGAGCAGTTCTTC
.	TRBJ2-7	.	TRBV11-3	CASSLEGPPDRDSYEQYF	TGTGCCAGCAGCTTAGAAGGTCCGCCAGACCGGGACTCCTACGAGCAGTACTTC
.	TRBJ2-4	.	TRBV6-5	CASSPRVERNIQYF	TGTGCCAGCAGTCCCCGGGTGGAAAGGAACATTCAGTACTTC
TRBD1	TRBJ1-2	.	TRBV2	CASSDGQGYGYTF	TGTGCCAGCAGTGATGGACAGGGGTATGGCTACACCTTC
.	TRBJ1-1	few	TRBV7-9	CASSFYRGSVTEAFF	TGTGCCAGCAGCTTCTATAGGGGGTCGGTCACTGAAGCTTTCTTT
.	TRBJ1-2	.	TRBV28	CASSLGAVRYYGYTF	TGTGCCAGCAGTTTAGGGGCGGTCAGGTACTATGGCTACACCTTC
TRBD1	TRBJ1-3	.	TRBV24-1	CATSDPIQRDSLFSGNTIYF	TGTGCCACCAGTGATCCGATCCAACGGGACAGCTTATTCTCTGGAAACACCATATATTTT
.	TRBJ1-2	.	TRBV6-6	CASSYSPDSGYTF	TGTGCCAGCAGTTACTCCCCGGACTCAGGCTACACCTTC
TRBD1	TRBJ2-7	.	TRBV11-2	CASSLMGTETYEQYF	TGTGCCAGCAGCCTAATGGGGACAGAGACCTACGAGCAGTACTTC
TRBD1	TRBJ2-1	.	TRBV27	CASSSWTGAHEQFF	TGTGCCAGCAGTTCATGGACAGGGGCACATGAGCAGTTCTTC
TRBD2	TRBJ2-1	once	TRBV28	CASSPGTSGPYNEQFF	TGTGCCAGCAGTCCGGGGACTAGCGGGCCCTACAATGAGCAGTTCTTC
TRBD2	TRBJ2-5	.	TRBV3-1/TRBV3-2	CASSHYWTSGVQETQYF	TGTGCCAGCAGCCATTACTGGACTAGCGGGGTTCAAGAGACCCAGTACTTC
.	TRBJ2-2	.	TRBV19	CASSIVQGSTGELFF	TGTGCCAGTAGTATAGTTCAGGGCAGTACCGGGGAGCTGTTTTTT
.	TRBJ2-3	.	TRBV6-4	CASRRSGAEDTQYF	TGTGCCAGCAGAAGGAGTGGGGCAGAGGATACGCAGTATTTT
.	TRBJ1-6	.	TRBV19	CASSITGSSYNSPLHF	TGTGCCAGTAGTATAACGGGAAGCTCCTATAATTCACCCCTCCACTTT
.	TRBJ2-4	.	TRBV5-6	CASSFRTTIAKNIQYF	TGTGCCAGCAGCTTCCGGACTACAATAGCCAAAAACATTCAGTACTTC
.	TRBJ2-4	.	TRBV6-5	CASSYRGIQNIQYF	TGTGCCAGCAGTTATCGGGGAATTCAAAACATTCAGTACTTC
TRBD1	TRBJ1-2	.	TRBV6-5	CASSYSGQGARGYTF	TGTGCCAGCAGTTACTCGGGGCAGGGGGCGAGAGGCTACACCTTC
.	TRBJ1-2	.	TRBV18	CASSPPTSRTDGYTF	TGTGCCAGCTCACCACCGACCTCCCGGACAGATGGCTACACCTTC
.	TRBJ1-6	.	TRBV9	CASSATGGARNSPLHF	TGTGCCAGCAGCGCAACGGGGGGCGCGCGGAATTCACCCCTCCACTTT
.	TRBJ2-2	.	TRBV5-5	CASSFRRGTGELFF	TGTGCCAGCAGCTTTCGTAGGGGCACCGGGGAGCTGTTTTTT
TRBD1	TRBJ2-1	.	TRBV27	CASSLSRDRGQFF	TGTGCCAGCAGTTTATCGAGGGACAGGGGGCAGTTCTTC
.	TRBJ1-2	once	TRBV15	CATSRGTSGYTF	TGTGCCACCAGCAGGGGGACATCTGGCTACACCTTC
TRBD1	TRBJ1-2	few	TRBV5-5	CASSTGQGAAYYGYTF	TGTGCCAGCAGCACGGGACAGGGGGCGGCCTACTATGGCTACACCTTC
TRBD1	TRBJ2-3	.	TRBV7-3	CASSPDRGIDTQYF	TGTGCCAGCAGCCCGGACAGGGGCATAGATACGCAGTATTTT
.	TRBJ1-2	.	TRBV7-6	CASSLDRQSNYGYTF	TGTGCCAGCAGCTTAGACCGACAGTCTAACTATGGCTACACCTTC
.	TRBJ1-2	.	TRBV7-2	CASSRDSRNYGYTF	TGTGCCAGCAGCCGTGACAGCCGAAACTATGGCTACACCTTC
.	TRBJ2-3	.	TRBV7-2	CASSLGQIADTQYF	TGTGCCAGCAGCTTAGGACAGATCGCAGATACGCAGTATTTT
TRBD2	TRBJ2-1	.	TRBV10-2	CASSDSGGAYNEQFF	TGCGCCAGCAGTGATAGCGGGGGGGCTTACAATGAGCAGTTCTTC
.	TRBJ1-1	.	TRBV5-6	CASSPGDGEAFF	TGTGCCAGCAGCCCGGGGGACGGGGAAGCTTTCTTT
.	TRBJ2-2	few	TRBV12-3/TRBV12-4	CASSLPGAGELFF	TGTGCCAGCAGTTTACCCGGGGCCGGGGAGCTGTTTTTT
.	TRBJ1-6	.	TRBV6-5	CASSLDPAGSPLHF	TGTGCCAGCAGCCTCGACCCGGCAGGCTCACCCCTCCACTTT
.	TRBJ1-2	.	TRBV28	CASSSVDKPGRGYTF	TGTGCCAGCAGTTCGGTGGACAAGCCCGGGCGTGGCTACACCTTC
TRBD1	TRBJ1-6	.	TRBV7-2	CASSLGTGLNSPLHF	TGTGCCAGCAGCTTAGGGACAGGCCTTAATTCACCCCTCCACTTT
TRBD1	TRBJ2-7	.	TRBV5-1	CASRRTGAYEQYF	TGCGCCAGCAGGAGGACAGGGGCCTACGAGCAGTACTTC
TRBD1	TRBJ1-1	.	TRBV29-1	CSVEDTGARNTEAFF	TGCAGCGTTGAAGATACAGGGGCTCGGAACACTGAAGCTTTCTTT
TRBD1	TRBJ1-5	.	TRBV7-2	CASSSETGLFQPQHF	TGTGCCAGCAGCTCAGAGACAGGGCTCTTTCAGCCCCAGCATTTT
TRBD1	TRBJ1-5	few	TRBV4-1	CASSTDRAGNQPQHF	TGCGCCAGCAGCACGGACAGGGCGGGCAATCAGCCCCAGCATTTT
.	TRBJ1-1	.	TRBV30	CAWTLGGRTEAFF	TGTGCCTGGACCCTGGGGGGGAGGACTGAAGCTTTCTTT
.	TRBJ2-2	.	TRBV19	CASSMGLGTGELFF	TGTGCCAGTAGTATGGGGCTGGGCACCGGGGAGCTGTTTTTT
.	TRBJ1-6	.	TRBV2	CASSAAGRSSYNSPLHF	TGTGCCAGCAGTGCCGCGGGGCGGAGCTCCTATAATTCACCCCTCCACTTT
.	TRBJ1-4	.	TRBV19	CASSPPRSTDFNEKLFF	TGTGCCAGTAGTCCCCCCCGATCGACAGACTTTAATGAAAAACTGTTTTTT